The rows below give T cell receptor beta chains drawn from one sample of a study of blood T cell repertoires in COVID-19. This table comes from immunoSEQ multiplex PCR, and its TCRdb copy is limited to in-frame clones, with some not included. There are hundreds of thousands of clones in the sample; approximately 78% occur only once, and less than 5.5% lies in the top ten. The sample comprised PBMCs or T cells enriched from blood (not recorded which). These receptor sequences come from a man aged 35 to 55 who had been exposed to COVID-19. CDR3s include the opening cysteine and the closing phenylalanine or tryptophan. The order of the fields is D gene, V gene, J gene, clone size, CDR3 DNA, CDR3 protein. D genes are given only for firm matches. Only part of the rows carry a size: once, few, many, or a class if the clone is expanded.

>.|TRBV18|TRBJ1-4|.
TGTGCCAGCTCACCAGTAGTTCTCGGGGAAAAACTGTTTTTT
CASSPVVLGEKLFF
>.|TRBV29-1|TRBJ1-2|.
TGCAGCGTTGATCCACAGGGCCTCTATGGCTACACCTTC
CSVDPQGLYGYTF
>.|TRBV7-9|TRBJ1-2|.
TGTGCCAGCACCCCAGGGTTTAACTATGGCTACACCTTC
CASTPGFNYGYTF
>.|TRBV12-3/TRBV12-4|TRBJ2-5|.
TGTGCCAGCAGTCGGTCGGGAGAGACCCAGTACTTC
CASSRSGETQYF
>.|TRBV10-1|TRBJ2-5|.
TGCGCCAGCAGTGCAGACAGCCTAGAGACCCAGTACTTC
CASSADSLETQYF
>TRBD1|TRBV7-9|TRBJ1-5|.
TGTGCCAGCAGCTTAGGGTACGGGACAGGGAATCAGCCCCAGCATTTT
CASSLGYGTGNQPQHF
>.|TRBV3-1/TRBV3-2|TRBJ1-2|.
TGTGCCAGCAGCCAGGGAGGTTCCAACTATGGCTACACCTTC
CASSQGGSNYGYTF
>TRBD1|TRBV4-1|TRBJ2-1|.
TGCGCCAGCAGCCCCGATGGGGGGGGGACAGGGTCGTATGAGCAGTTCTTC
CASSPDGGGTGSYEQFF
>.|TRBV4-1|TRBJ2-1|.
TGCGCCAGCAGCCAATTGCTAGCGCCTACTTTTTACAATGAGCAGTTCTTC
CASSQLLAPTFYNEQFF
>.|TRBV5-6|TRBJ1-2|.
TGTGCCAGCGGGAAAGAGGGCGCTCACTGGGGCTACACCTTC
CASGKEGAHWGYTF
>.|TRBV11-2|TRBJ1-6|.
TGTGCCAGCAGCTTAGGCTTAGGGGGTAATTCACCCCTCCACTTT
CASSLGLGGNSPLHF
>TRBD2|TRBV24-1|TRBJ2-3|.
TGTGCCACCAGTGATCAATCTAGCGGGAGATTCGCAGATACGCAGTATTTT
CATSDQSSGRFADTQYF
>TRBD2|TRBV5-1|TRBJ2-1|.
TGCGCCAGCAGCATAAGCGGGAGCGGCAATGAGCAGTTCTTC
CASSISGSGNEQFF
>TRBD1|TRBV7-2|TRBJ1-1|.
TGTGCCAGCAGCTCAAAACAGGGGGCTCGGGCTTTCTTT
CASSSKQGARAFF
>TRBD1|TRBV11-2|TRBJ1-4|once
TGTGCCAGCAGCTTATTTCCGGGACAGGGTGCAACTAATGAAAAACTGTTTTTT
CASSLFPGQGATNEKLFF
>.|TRBV7-9|TRBJ2-7|.
TGTGCCAGCAGCCTGTATTACGAGCAGTACTTC
CASSLYYEQYF
>.|TRBV3-1/TRBV3-2|TRBJ2-5|.
TGTGCCAGCAGCCAAGCGCCGAACAACCAAGAGACCCAGTACTTC
CASSQAPNNQETQYF
>TRBD1|TRBV9|TRBJ2-1|few
TGTGCCAGCAGCCCACGACAGGGGGGAGCGAATGAGCAGTTCTTC
CASSPRQGGANEQFF
>.|TRBV7-3|TRBJ2-2|.
TGTGCCAGCAGCCTAAGCGCCCGGAACACCGGGGAGCTGTTTTTT
CASSLSARNTGELFF
>.|TRBV18|TRBJ2-3|.
TGTGCCAGCTCACTCAGGACAGACACAGATACGCAGTATTTT
CASSLRTDTDTQYF
>.|TRBV9|TRBJ2-2|.
TGTGCCAGCAGCGTAGGGTGGGACTTACCTGACACCGGGGAGCTGTTTTTT
CASSVGWDLPDTGELFF
>.|TRBV3-1/TRBV3-2|TRBJ2-1|.
TGTGCCAGCAGCCAAGTTCCCGGGACTCTCGGTGAGCAGTTCTTC
CASSQVPGTLGEQFF
>.|TRBV3-1/TRBV3-2|TRBJ2-2|once
TGTGCCAGCAGCCCCTCCGGAGGGGTCACCGGGGAGCTGTTTTTT
CASSPSGGVTGELFF
>TRBD1|TRBV27|TRBJ2-3|.
TGTGCCAGCAGACCCGGGACAGGGCCAGATACGCAGTATTTT
CASRPGTGPDTQYF
>.|TRBV18|TRBJ1-1|.
TGTGCCAGCTCGGCCCCTTACAGGAACGCACTAGGGGGAGCTTTCTTT
CASSAPYRNALGGAFF
>.|TRBV6-5|TRBJ2-1|.
TGTGCCAGCAGGCATAGCAATGAGCAGTTCTTC
CASRHSNEQFF
>TRBD2|TRBV7-2|TRBJ2-1|.
TGTGCCAGCAGCTTTAGCGGGGGCGGGAATGAGCAGTTCTTC
CASSFSGGGNEQFF
>.|TRBV24-1|TRBJ1-2|.
TGTGCCACCAGTGATCCCCAGGGCTACACCTTC
CATSDPQGYTF
>.|TRBV5-1|TRBJ2-3|.
TGCGCCAGCAGGCCCAACGCGGCACCCACAGATACGCAGTATTTT
CASRPNAAPTDTQYF
>.|TRBV4-1|TRBJ1-5|.
TGCGCCAGCAGCCAGGGAGAGGAGCAGCCCCAGCATTTT
CASSQGEEQPQHF
>.|TRBV10-3|TRBJ1-1|.
TGTGCCATCAGTGAGGCCGCGCGGGGGGGTGAAGCTTTCTTT
CAISEAARGGEAFF
>TRBD2|TRBV10-3|TRBJ2-1|.
TGTGCCATCCAACCGGGACTAGCCCCTAATGAGCAGTTCTTC
CAIQPGLAPNEQFF
>.|TRBV11-2|TRBJ2-2|.
TGTGCCAGCAGCTTAGATCGGACCGGGGAGCTGTTTTTT
CASSLDRTGELFF
>.|TRBV7-9|TRBJ1-5|.
TGTGCCAGCAGCTTAGGGACAGCGAGGCCCCAGCATTTT
CASSLGTARPQHF
>TRBD2|TRBV7-3|TRBJ2-7|.
TGTGCCAGCAGCCAAGGACTAGCCTACGAGCAGTACTTC
CASSQGLAYEQYF
>.|TRBV30|TRBJ1-5|.
TGTGCCTGGAGTGTAGGGACATATAGCAATCAGCCCCAGCATTTT
CAWSVGTYSNQPQHF
>.|TRBV9|TRBJ2-7|.
TGTGCCAGCAGCGTAACGCCGGACATACATTCCTACGAGCAGTACTTC
CASSVTPDIHSYEQYF
>.|TRBV13|TRBJ1-2|.
TGTGCCAGCAGCCCTGGCGGGACGGGCTACACCTTC
CASSPGGTGYTF
>.|TRBV5-4|TRBJ1-1|.
TGTGCCAGCAGCTATAGCCGAGGGAGTGAAGCTTTCTTT
CASSYSRGSEAFF
>TRBD1|TRBV5-8|TRBJ2-1|.
TGTGCCAGCAGCTCGGAGACACAGGGGGCGGCGCAGTTCTTC
CASSSETQGAAQFF
>.|TRBV10-3|TRBJ1-2|.
TGTGCCATCAGTGGGACAGTTGGCTATGGCTACACCTTC
CAISGTVGYGYTF
>.|TRBV20-1|TRBJ1-1|.
TGCAGTGCTAGTAACAAACGTCGGGGGAACACTGAAGCTTTCTTT
CSASNKRRGNTEAFF
>TRBD1|TRBV6-5|TRBJ1-4|.
TGTGCCAGCAGTACGGACAGGGATGAAAAACTGTTTTTT
CASSTDRDEKLFF
>.|TRBV11-3|TRBJ1-2|.
TGTGCCAGCAGGTCTTTCTATGGCTACACCTTC
CASRSFYGYTF
>TRBD2|TRBV30|TRBJ2-5|.
TGTGCCTGGACGGAGGGGAGGGAAACTACCCAGTACTTC
CAWTEGRETTQYF
>TRBD2|TRBV3-1/TRBV3-2|TRBJ2-1|.
TGTGCCACAACCGGGACTAGCGGCAATGAGCAGTTCTTC
CATTGTSGNEQFF